These T cell receptor beta chains were read from a single sample in a study of blood T cell repertoires in COVID-19. Profiled with immunoSEQ multiplex PCR; TCRdb holds only in-frame clones, not every one. The sample has some 110,000 clones; 75% to 85% are singletons. The source material was peripheral blood. Every receptor here comes from a man older than 75 with COVID-19, enrolled during active disease. Each CDR3 is given with its conserved first and last residue. A D gene is named only where the DNA matches it firmly. Not every row has a clone size; where given, it reads once, few, many or a size class.

v_call: TRBV2
d_call: TRBD1
clone_size: NA
j_call: TRBJ2-7
cdr3_aa: CASSFWTGTYEQYF
cdr3_nt: TGTGCCAGCAGTTTCTGGACAGGGACCTACGAGCAGTACTTC

v_call: TRBV27
d_call: TRBD1
clone_size: NA
j_call: TRBJ1-2
cdr3_aa: CASSLFQGAYGYTF
cdr3_nt: TGTGCCAGCAGTTTATTCCAGGGGGCCTATGGCTACACCTTC

v_call: TRBV2
d_call: NA
clone_size: NA
j_call: TRBJ2-1
cdr3_aa: CARGRRDNEQFF
cdr3_nt: TGTGCCAGGGGGCGCAGGGACAATGAGCAGTTCTTC

v_call: TRBV3-1/TRBV3-2
d_call: NA
clone_size: NA
j_call: TRBJ1-4
cdr3_aa: CASSQEVVRVNEKLFF
cdr3_nt: TGTGCCAGCAGCCAAGAGGTAGTCAGGGTAAATGAAAAACTGTTTTTT

v_call: TRBV5-4
d_call: TRBD2
clone_size: NA
j_call: TRBJ2-5
cdr3_aa: CASSLQSGGIQETQYF
cdr3_nt: TGTGCCAGCAGCCTCCAGAGCGGGGGGATCCAAGAGACCCAGTACTTC

v_call: TRBV29-1
d_call: NA
clone_size: NA
j_call: TRBJ1-2
cdr3_aa: CSVEDQGDGYTF
cdr3_nt: TGCAGCGTTGAAGATCAAGGGGATGGCTACACCTTC

v_call: TRBV6-5
d_call: NA
clone_size: NA
j_call: TRBJ1-2
cdr3_aa: CASSVSLSPYGYTF
cdr3_nt: TGTGCCAGCAGCGTCAGTTTGTCGCCCTATGGCTACACCTTC

v_call: TRBV25-1
d_call: TRBD1
clone_size: few
j_call: TRBJ1-3
cdr3_aa: CASSDNRGSGNTIYF
cdr3_nt: TGTGCCAGCAGTGACAACAGGGGCTCTGGAAACACCATATATTTT

v_call: TRBV20-1
d_call: NA
clone_size: NA
j_call: TRBJ2-1
cdr3_aa: CSAFTRNEQFF
cdr3_nt: TGCAGTGCTTTCACTAGAAATGAGCAGTTCTTC

v_call: TRBV7-8
d_call: TRBD1
clone_size: NA
j_call: TRBJ1-2
cdr3_aa: CASSRGTGNYGYTF
cdr3_nt: TGTGCCAGCAGCCGTGGGACAGGGAACTATGGCTACACCTTC

v_call: TRBV19
d_call: TRBD1
clone_size: NA
j_call: TRBJ2-3
cdr3_aa: CASSNTGVDTQYF
cdr3_nt: TGTGCCAGTAGTAATACAGGGGTAGATACGCAGTATTTT

v_call: TRBV5-1
d_call: TRBD1
clone_size: NA
j_call: TRBJ2-3
cdr3_aa: CASSLTFKTGNTDTQYF
cdr3_nt: TGCGCCAGCAGCCTAACCTTTAAGACAGGGAATACAGATACGCAGTATTTT

v_call: TRBV19
d_call: NA
clone_size: NA
j_call: TRBJ2-5
cdr3_aa: CASSGTKETQYF
cdr3_nt: TGTGCCAGTAGCGGGACAAAGGAGACCCAGTACTTC

v_call: TRBV7-2
d_call: NA
clone_size: NA
j_call: TRBJ2-1
cdr3_aa: CASSFSSLGAYNEQFF
cdr3_nt: TGTGCCAGCAGCTTTTCTTCGTTAGGGGCCTACAATGAGCAGTTCTTC

v_call: TRBV28
d_call: NA
clone_size: few
j_call: TRBJ2-7
cdr3_aa: CASTGLLSYEQYF
cdr3_nt: TGTGCCAGCACCGGACTCCTCTCCTACGAGCAGTACTTC

v_call: TRBV7-9
d_call: TRBD2
clone_size: NA
j_call: TRBJ2-3
cdr3_aa: CASRAVLAGADTQYF
cdr3_nt: TGTGCCAGCAGGGCGGTGCTAGCGGGAGCAGATACGCAGTATTTT

v_call: TRBV7-9
d_call: TRBD2
clone_size: once
j_call: TRBJ2-2
cdr3_aa: CASSPNLAGAAGELFF
cdr3_nt: TGTGCCAGCAGCCCAAACTTAGCGGGAGCGGCCGGGGAGCTGTTTTTT

v_call: TRBV7-3
d_call: TRBD2
clone_size: few
j_call: TRBJ2-5
cdr3_aa: CASSSGLADQETQYF
cdr3_nt: TGTGCCAGCAGCTCCGGACTAGCGGACCAAGAGACCCAGTACTTC

v_call: TRBV29-1
d_call: TRBD1
clone_size: NA
j_call: TRBJ1-2
cdr3_aa: CSAVQGYGYTF
cdr3_nt: TGCAGCGCCGTACAGGGGTATGGCTACACCTTC

v_call: TRBV3-1/TRBV3-2
d_call: TRBD2
clone_size: NA
j_call: TRBJ2-5
cdr3_aa: CASSQDFGRAWGSQYF
cdr3_nt: TGTGCCAGCAGCCAAGATTTCGGGAGGGCCTGGGGGTCCCAGTACTTC

v_call: TRBV29-1
d_call: TRBD1
clone_size: NA
j_call: TRBJ2-2
cdr3_aa: CSVVGQAGGELFF
cdr3_nt: TGCAGCGTTGTAGGACAGGCGGGCGGGGAGCTGTTTTTT

v_call: TRBV21-1
d_call: NA
clone_size: NA
j_call: TRBJ1-2
cdr3_aa: CASVNGTGPNYGYTF
cdr3_nt: TGTGCCAGCGTGAATGGGACAGGGCCCAACTATGGCTACACCTTC

v_call: TRBV23-1
d_call: NA
clone_size: NA
j_call: TRBJ1-2
cdr3_aa: CASSQNVAGAGYTF
cdr3_nt: TGCGCCAGCAGTCAAAACGTAGCGGGGGCTGGCTACACCTTC

v_call: TRBV4-3
d_call: NA
clone_size: NA
j_call: TRBJ1-4
cdr3_aa: CASSHGMRALNEKLFF
cdr3_nt: TGCGCCAGCAGCCATGGGATGAGGGCGCTTAATGAAAAACTGTTTTTT

v_call: TRBV9
d_call: NA
clone_size: NA
j_call: TRBJ2-1
cdr3_aa: CASSDSEQFF
cdr3_nt: TGTGCCAGCAGCGACTCTGAGCAGTTCTTC

v_call: TRBV28
d_call: NA
clone_size: once
j_call: TRBJ2-2
cdr3_aa: CASSLPPLAENTGELFF
cdr3_nt: TGTGCCAGCAGTTTACCTCCTTTAGCGGAGAACACCGGGGAGCTGTTTTTT

v_call: TRBV29-1
d_call: NA
clone_size: few
j_call: TRBJ2-1
cdr3_aa: CSVAASGEQFF
cdr3_nt: TGCAGCGTTGCCGCCAGCGGTGAGCAGTTCTTC

v_call: TRBV2
d_call: TRBD2
clone_size: once
j_call: TRBJ2-5
cdr3_aa: CASTVTSGRAGETQYF
cdr3_nt: TGTGCCAGCACAGTGACTAGCGGGAGGGCCGGAGAGACCCAGTACTTC

v_call: TRBV5-4
d_call: NA
clone_size: many
j_call: TRBJ2-1
cdr3_aa: CASSLGAETYYNEQFF
cdr3_nt: TGTGCCAGCAGCTTGGGTGCGGAAACTTATTACAATGAGCAGTTCTTC

v_call: TRBV4-3
d_call: TRBD2
clone_size: NA
j_call: TRBJ2-7
cdr3_aa: CASSQFPGRSDEQYF
cdr3_nt: TGCGCCAGCAGCCAGTTCCCCGGGAGGTCCGACGAGCAGTACTTC

v_call: TRBV20-1
d_call: TRBD1
clone_size: NA
j_call: TRBJ2-1
cdr3_aa: CSAEGQEQFF
cdr3_nt: TGCAGTGCTGAGGGACAGGAGCAGTTCTTC

v_call: TRBV28
d_call: TRBD1
clone_size: once
j_call: TRBJ2-2
cdr3_aa: CASVPGQGIIGELFF
cdr3_nt: TGTGCCAGCGTTCCGGGACAGGGAATCATCGGGGAGCTGTTTTTT

v_call: TRBV5-4
d_call: TRBD1
clone_size: NA
j_call: TRBJ2-7
cdr3_aa: CASRLRQGGEQYF
cdr3_nt: TGTGCCAGCAGACTCCGACAGGGCGGCGAGCAGTACTTC

v_call: TRBV2
d_call: TRBD2
clone_size: NA
j_call: TRBJ2-7
cdr3_aa: CASSPTSGGTYEQYF
cdr3_nt: TGTGCCAGCAGTCCGACTAGCGGGGGAACCTACGAGCAGTACTTC

v_call: TRBV7-3
d_call: NA
clone_size: NA
j_call: TRBJ2-2
cdr3_aa: CASSPSTRTGELFF
cdr3_nt: TGTGCCAGCAGCCCCTCGACTAGGACCGGGGAGCTGTTTTTT

v_call: TRBV19
d_call: NA
clone_size: NA
j_call: TRBJ1-5
cdr3_aa: CASSITGSNQPQHF
cdr3_nt: TGTGCCAGTAGTATCACAGGGAGCAATCAGCCCCAGCATTTT

v_call: TRBV7-3
d_call: NA
clone_size: NA
j_call: TRBJ1-2
cdr3_aa: CASSFLPGQASGYTF
cdr3_nt: TGTGCCAGCAGCTTTTTGCCGGGACAAGCGTCGGGCTACACCTTC

v_call: TRBV5-4
d_call: NA
clone_size: few
j_call: TRBJ2-3
cdr3_aa: CASSPGRLATDTQYF
cdr3_nt: TGTGCCAGCAGCCCTGGAAGGCTAGCGACAGATACGCAGTATTTT

v_call: TRBV13
d_call: NA
clone_size: NA
j_call: TRBJ2-1
cdr3_aa: CASGLSQYNEQFF
cdr3_nt: TGTGCCAGCGGCTTGTCCCAATACAATGAGCAGTTCTTC

v_call: TRBV21-1
d_call: NA
clone_size: NA
j_call: TRBJ2-2
cdr3_aa: CASSKALIPGTPGNTGELFF
cdr3_nt: TGTGCCAGCAGCAAAGCCTTAATTCCCGGGACACCGGGGAACACCGGGGAGCTGTTTTTT

v_call: TRBV7-2
d_call: NA
clone_size: NA
j_call: TRBJ1-1
cdr3_aa: CASSFSGGDTEAFF
cdr3_nt: TGTGCCAGCAGCTTCTCGGGGGGGGACACTGAAGCTTTCTTT

v_call: TRBV6-6
d_call: NA
clone_size: NA
j_call: TRBJ1-4
cdr3_aa: CASSLGGNEKLFF
cdr3_nt: TGTGCCAGCAGTTTGGGAGGGAATGAAAAACTGTTTTTT

v_call: TRBV6-1
d_call: NA
clone_size: once
j_call: TRBJ2-5
cdr3_aa: CASSEFRGETQYF
cdr3_nt: TGTGCCAGCAGTGAGTTTCGGGGGGAGACCCAGTACTTC

v_call: TRBV28
d_call: NA
clone_size: NA
j_call: TRBJ1-2
cdr3_aa: CASSLAHGGRGRRGYTF
cdr3_nt: TGTGCCAGCAGTTTAGCCCATGGCGGCAGGGGCCGCCGAGGCTACACCTTC

v_call: TRBV4-2
d_call: TRBD2
clone_size: few
j_call: TRBJ2-7
cdr3_aa: CASSQDFLAGGYEQYF
cdr3_nt: TGTGCCAGCAGCCAAGATTTCCTAGCGGGAGGTTACGAGCAGTACTTC

v_call: TRBV6-5
d_call: TRBD1
clone_size: NA
j_call: TRBJ2-3
cdr3_aa: CASSFTRGMADTQYF
cdr3_nt: TGTGCCAGCAGTTTCACCAGGGGGATGGCAGATACGCAGTATTTT

v_call: TRBV6-5
d_call: TRBD1
clone_size: few
j_call: TRBJ2-7
cdr3_aa: CASSYSGTGTYEQYF
cdr3_nt: TGTGCCAGCAGTTACTCGGGGACAGGGACCTACGAGCAGTACTTC

v_call: TRBV25-1
d_call: TRBD1
clone_size: NA
j_call: TRBJ1-2
cdr3_aa: CASSEMGTEGSYGYTF
cdr3_nt: TGTGCCAGCAGTGAAATGGGGACAGAAGGATCCTATGGCTACACCTTC

v_call: TRBV7-3
d_call: NA
clone_size: NA
j_call: TRBJ2-6
cdr3_aa: CASSSYKSTGANVLTF
cdr3_nt: TGTGCCAGCAGCTCCTATAAGTCTACTGGGGCCAACGTCCTGACTTTC

v_call: TRBV2
d_call: NA
clone_size: NA
j_call: TRBJ1-1
cdr3_aa: CAIRGGGDTEAFF
cdr3_nt: TGTGCCATTAGGGGAGGGGGGGACACTGAAGCTTTCTTT

v_call: TRBV7-8
d_call: NA
clone_size: NA
j_call: TRBJ2-2
cdr3_aa: CASTGNTGELFF
cdr3_nt: TGTGCCAGCACCGGGAACACCGGGGAGCTGTTTTTT

v_call: TRBV19
d_call: NA
clone_size: NA
j_call: TRBJ1-2
cdr3_aa: CASSNDRWSYGYTF
cdr3_nt: TGTGCCAGTAGTAATGACAGGTGGTCCTATGGCTACACCTTC

v_call: TRBV9
d_call: NA
clone_size: NA
j_call: TRBJ1-2
cdr3_aa: CASSVSGPSPYGYTF
cdr3_nt: TGTGCCAGCAGCGTATCAGGGCCCTCTCCCTATGGCTACACCTTC

v_call: TRBV6-5
d_call: NA
clone_size: NA
j_call: TRBJ1-4
cdr3_aa: CASRAGLGEKLFF
cdr3_nt: TGTGCCAGCAGGGCGGGGTTGGGGGAAAAACTGTTTTTT

v_call: TRBV24-1
d_call: TRBD1
clone_size: once
j_call: TRBJ1-5
cdr3_aa: CATSEKTGGSNQPQHF
cdr3_nt: TGTGCCACCAGTGAAAAGACAGGGGGTAGCAATCAGCCCCAGCATTTT